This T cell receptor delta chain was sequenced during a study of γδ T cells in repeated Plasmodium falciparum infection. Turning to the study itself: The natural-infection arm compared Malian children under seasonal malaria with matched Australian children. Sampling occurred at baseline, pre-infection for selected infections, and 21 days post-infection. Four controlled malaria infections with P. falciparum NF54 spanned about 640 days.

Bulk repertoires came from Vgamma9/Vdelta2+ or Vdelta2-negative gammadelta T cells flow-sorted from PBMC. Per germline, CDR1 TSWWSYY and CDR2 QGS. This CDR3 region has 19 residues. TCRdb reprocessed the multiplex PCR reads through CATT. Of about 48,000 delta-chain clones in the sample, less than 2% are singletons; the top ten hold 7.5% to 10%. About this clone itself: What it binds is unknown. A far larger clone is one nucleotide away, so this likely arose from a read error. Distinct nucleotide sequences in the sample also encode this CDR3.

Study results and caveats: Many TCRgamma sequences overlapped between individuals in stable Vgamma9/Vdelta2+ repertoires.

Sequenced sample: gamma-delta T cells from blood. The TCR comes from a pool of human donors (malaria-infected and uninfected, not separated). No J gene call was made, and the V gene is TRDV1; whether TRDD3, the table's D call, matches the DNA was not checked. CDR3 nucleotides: TGTGCTCTTGGGCACCCAGGCCTGACCACCTGGGTGGGTACCGATAAACTCATTTTT. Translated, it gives CALGHPGLTTWVGTDKLIF.